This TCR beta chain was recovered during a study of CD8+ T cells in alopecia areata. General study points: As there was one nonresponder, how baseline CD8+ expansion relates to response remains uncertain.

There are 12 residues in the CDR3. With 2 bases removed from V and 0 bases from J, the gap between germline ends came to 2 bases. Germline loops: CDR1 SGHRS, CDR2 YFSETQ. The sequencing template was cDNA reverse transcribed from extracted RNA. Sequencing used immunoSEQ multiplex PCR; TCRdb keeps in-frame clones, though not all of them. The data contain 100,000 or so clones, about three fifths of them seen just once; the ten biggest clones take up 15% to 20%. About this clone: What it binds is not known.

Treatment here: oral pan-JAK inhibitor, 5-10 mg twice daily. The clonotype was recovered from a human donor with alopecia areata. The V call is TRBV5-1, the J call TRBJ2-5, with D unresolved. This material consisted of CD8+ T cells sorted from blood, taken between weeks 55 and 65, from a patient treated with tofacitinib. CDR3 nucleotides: TGCGCCAGCAGCTTCGACCAAGAGACCCAGTACTTC. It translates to CASSFDQETQYF.